A single sample is the source of the 32 T cell receptor beta chains below, sequenced in a study of cytomegalovirus exposure and HLA in healthy donors. The PCR ran on 60 Vbeta and 13 Jbeta primers. The table came from immunoSEQ multiplex PCR; TCRdb's copy has only in-frame clones and leaves some out. The data show some 170,000 clones, approximately 70% seen once. The source material was PBMCs. These receptors all stem from a human donor in good health.

The J gene is TRBJ2-1, the V gene TRBV30, with TRBD2 matching over 7 bases. There are 14 residues in the CDR3. Trimming at V came to 4 bases and at J to 0 bases, leaving 3 bases not matched to a gene. Germline V gene data show CDR1 as GTSNPN and CDR2 as SVGIG (reference sequence). The CDR3 here is CAWIGGSSYNEQFF. The CDR3 DNA sequence: TGTGCCTGGATCGGGGGGAGCTCCTACAATGAGCAGTTCTTC.

J is TRBJ1-1 and V is TRBV9; the match to TRBD1 covers 8 bases. The CDR3 is 17 residues long. The junction had 13 bases not matched to a gene; V was cut back by 4 bases and J by 2 bases. The V gene's germline CDR1 is SGDLS and CDR2 YYNGEE. The CDR3 region has the DNA TGTGCCAGCAGCTCAGGGACAGGCGCCTCCTTCAACACTGAAGCTTTCTTT. This encodes CASSSGTGASFNTEAFF.

This clone was seen a handful of times. The rearrangement joins TRBV7-6 to TRBJ2-5; TRBD2 agrees at 9 bases. CDR3 length: 15 amino acids. Germline CDR1 is SGHVS and CDR2 is FNYEAQ. V trimming: 4 bases; J trimming: 5 bases; junction bases outside the gene matches: 8. CDR3 coding DNA: TGTGCCAGCAGCTCCTCTAGCGGGGCTTGGGAGACCCAGTACTTC. Encoded protein: CASSSSSGAWETQYF.

The chain carries TRBV4-1 and TRBJ1-4; the match to TRBD1 covers 8 bases. The CDR3 runs 16 residues. J gave up 7 bases and V 0 bases, and 7 bases lay outside the gene matches. CDR1 and CDR2 (germline): MGHRA, YSYEKL. In DNA, the CDR3 is TGCGCCAGCAGCCAAGATTCCGGGACAGGAGGTGAAAAACTGTTTTTT. It yields the protein CASSQDSGTGGEKLFF.

This chain links TRBV2 with TRBJ1-6; 7 bases line up with TRBD1. The CDR3 has 13 residues. The germline CDR1 and CDR2 sequences are SNHLY and FYNNEI. Trimming removed 11 bases from V and 7 bases from J; junction bases left unmatched: 8. The CDR3 is CAGETGRNSPLHF. The CDR3 DNA reads as TGTGCCGGAGAGACAGGGCGAAATTCACCCCTCCACTTT.

This clone has a count of ten or more. The J gene is TRBJ1-1, the V gene TRBV6-6; 9 bases are a match to TRBD1. The V gene's germline CDR1 is MNHNY and CDR2 SVGAGI (reference sequence). The CDR3 spans 14 residues. V shed 4 bases, J shed 4 bases, and the junction held 4 bases outside the gene matches. Here the CDR3 reads CASSSTGGVTEAFF. DNA for the CDR3: TGTGCCAGCAGTTCCACAGGGGGCGTCACTGAAGCTTTCTTT.

The V and J genes are TRBV7-9 and TRBJ1-2; possibly TRBD1 for D (6 bases). V was shortened by 3 bases and J by 6 bases, with 14 bases between the two germline ends. The CDR3 has 14 amino acids. Germline CDR1 is SEHNR and CDR2 is FQNEAQ (reference sequence). The chain's CDR3 is CASSFNQGLHGYTF. The CDR3 nucleotides read TGTGCCAGCAGCTTTAACCAGGGGCTACATGGCTACACCTTC.

CDR3 nucleotides: TGTGCCAGCAGCTTGGGGGGGAAGAGCGGGGACCGCAGGGAGCAGTTCTTC. Its protein product is CASSLGGKSGDRREQFF. The V call is TRBV5-4, the J call TRBJ2-1, with TRBD2 identical over 7 bases. This CDR3 has 17 amino acids. Trimming removed 0 bases from V and 10 bases from J; junction bases left unmatched: 16. Germline V gene sequence: CDR1 SGHNT, CDR2 YYREEE (reference sequence).

This chain connects TRBV4-1 to TRBJ2-5, with D maybe TRBD1 (6 bases). Between the trimmed V and J ends, which lost 4 bases and 0 bases, there was a span of 12 bases. The CDR3 spans 15 residues. Looked up from germline, CDR1 is MGHRA and CDR2 is YSYEKL. Here the CDR3 reads CASSPVEGDQETQYF. As DNA, the CDR3 is TGCGCCAGCAGCCCCGTTGAGGGGGACCAAGAGACCCAGTACTTC.

This clone occurred a few times. This chain joins TRBV7-8 and TRBJ2-5, with D possibly matching TRBD1 (6 bases). The CDR3 runs 14 residues. Deletions cut 5 bases from V and 2 bases from J, with 12 bases between. Germline V gene lookup returns CDR1 SGHVS and CDR2 FQNEAQ. The CDR3 is CASSERDIQETQYF. CDR3 bases: TGTGCCAGCAGCGAAAGGGACATTCAAGAGACCCAGTACTTC.

The chain couples TRBV6-5 to TRBJ1-2, with 7 bases identical to TRBD1. CDR3 length equals 14 residues. J lost 2 bases, V lost 5 bases, and 5 bases had no gene match. Germline-derived CDR1 and CDR2 are MNHEY and SVGAGI. CDR3 in DNA: TGTGCCAGCAGTCAACAGGGGACAAACTATGGCTACACCTTC. Translating it yields CASSQQGTNYGYTF.

This sequence joins TRBV7-3 and TRBJ2-1, with D possibly matching TRBD1 (6 bases). Trimming cost V 6 bases and J 9 bases, with 12 bases left between them. The germline gives CDR1 SGHTA, CDR2 FQGTGA. The CDR3 has 12 amino acids. The CDR3 is CASSQGGTEQFF. CDR3 DNA: TGTGCCAGCAGTCAAGGGGGTACTGAGCAGTTCTTC.

This clone was counted a few times. The chain joins TRBV5-6 to TRBJ1-2; D gene unclear. The V end lost 0 bases, the J end lost 4 bases, and 10 bases lay between the germline ends. The V gene's germline CDR1 is SGHDT and CDR2 YYEEEE. The CDR3 is made up of 14 amino acids. For the CDR3, the DNA is TGTGCCAGCAGCTTGGTCGAGGGCCTCTATGGCTACACCTTC. It is translated as CASSLVEGLYGYTF.

The chain has TRBV5-1 and TRBJ2-2; TRBD1 matches at 10 bases. Germline V gene lookup returns CDR1 SGHRS and CDR2 YFSETQ. The CDR3 has 16 residues. J gave up 6 bases and V 3 bases, and 8 bases lay outside the gene matches. CDR3 protein: CASSSGTGEGAGELFF. DNA of the CDR3: TGCGCCAGCAGCTCCGGGACAGGGGAAGGGGCCGGGGAGCTGTTTTTT. The whole variable domain, filled in from reference TRBV5-1 and TRBJ2-2, reads KAGVTQTPRYLIKTRGQQVTLSCSPISGHRSVSWYQQTPGQGLQFLFEYFSETQRNKGNFPGRFSGRQFSNSRSEMNVSTLELGDSALYLCASSSGTGEGAGELFFGEGSRLTVL.

The chain uses TRBV5-1 and TRBJ1-2, with D possibly TRBD1 on 5 matching bases. In germline, CDR1 is SGHRS, CDR2 YFSETQ. V lost 4 bases and J 2 bases, leaving 9 bases between the germline ends. The CDR3 is made up of 13 amino acids. The CDR3, as DNA: TGCGCCAGCAGCGTTGCAGGGAACTATGGCTACACCTTC. Protein product: CASSVAGNYGYTF.

This sequence joins TRBV5-1 and TRBJ2-2; 10 bases are shared with TRBD1. Per the germline V gene, CDR1 is SGHRS and CDR2 is YFSETQ. The CDR3 is 15 residues long. J gave up 5 bases and V 4 bases, and 5 bases lay outside the gene matches. CDR3 sequence reads: CASSKTGGDTGELFF. The CDR3 DNA reads as TGCGCCAGCAGCAAGACAGGGGGCGATACCGGGGAGCTGTTTTTT.

The chain recombines TRBV11-2 with TRBJ1-2, with TRBD1 matching 9 bases. Unmatched junction bases numbered 4, after V lost 4 bases and J lost 7 bases. CDR1 is SGHAT, CDR2 FQNNGV, per germline. This CDR3 spans 13 amino acids. CDR3 DNA sequence: TGTGCCAGCAGCTCGGGACAGGGAAGTGGCTACACCTTC. Translation gives CASSSGQGSGYTF.

V is TRBV10-3 and J is TRBJ1-1, with D perhaps TRBD1 (6 bases). The CDR3 consists of 16 residues. Trimming removed 0 bases at V and 0 bases at J, with 11 bases between. CDR1 and CDR2 from the germline V gene are ENHRY and SYGVKD. The CDR3 is CAISESKNRVNTEAFF. The CDR3 coding sequence is TGTGCCATCAGTGAGTCGAAGAACAGGGTGAACACTGAAGCTTTCTTT.

This chain connects TRBV11-1 to TRBJ1-3; D uncertain. Germline V gene lookup returns CDR1 SGHAT and CDR2 FQDESV (reference sequence). The CDR3 runs 12 residues. V shed 4 bases and J shed 11 bases, with 12 bases lying between them. The CDR3 here is CASSSSSYAIYF. DNA for the CDR3: TGTGCCAGCAGCTCATCTTCCTACGCCATATATTTT.

The V gene is TRBV6-1, the J gene TRBJ1-2; 7 bases are shared with TRBD1. CDR3 length: 12 amino acids. V trimming: 6 bases; J trimming: 5 bases; junction bases outside the gene matches: 3. Germline assignment: CDR1 MNHNS and CDR2 SASEGT. The CDR3 loop is CASRTGRYGYTF. The CDR3 DNA sequence: TGTGCCAGCAGGACAGGGAGATATGGCTACACCTTC.

This clone was detected only once. The chain recombines TRBV27 with TRBJ1-5; D may be TRBD1 (6 bases). Germline V CDR1 and CDR2: MNHEY, SMNVEV (reference sequence). The CDR3 totals 14 residues. Trimming removed 6 bases at V and 1 base at J, with 10 bases between. The CDR3 nucleotides are TGTGCCAGCAGCTATGACAGGAGCAATCAGCCCCAGCATTTT. Translated, it gives CASSYDRSNQPQHF.

The genes are TRBV9 and TRBJ1-2, with 7 bases fitting TRBD1. CDR1 and CDR2 (germline): SGDLS, YYNGEE. This CDR3 has 15 residues. V gave up 0 bases and J gave up 0 bases; unmatched junction bases: 2. The CDR3 reads CASSVATGANYGYTF. The CDR3 bases are TGTGCCAGCAGCGTAGCTACAGGGGCTAACTATGGCTACACCTTC. The whole variable domain, remainder taken from reference TRBV9 and TRBJ1-2, is DSGVTQTPKHLITATGQRVTLRCSPRSGDLSVYWYQQSLDQGLQFLIQYYNGEERAKGNILERFSAQQFPDLHSELNLSSLELGDSALYFCASSVATGANYGYTFGSGTRLTVV.

This clone was picked up one time. This chain joins TRBV29-1 and TRBJ2-5; tentative D call: TRBD1 (6 bases). Deletions cut 4 bases from V and 2 bases from J, with 17 bases between. The V gene's germline CDR1 is SQVTM and CDR2 ANQGSEA. CDR3 size: 15 residues. Here the CDR3 reads CSVVPTGMAQETQYF. CDR3 nucleotides: TGCAGCGTTGTCCCCACAGGGATGGCTCAAGAGACCCAGTACTTC.

The chain couples TRBV6-5 to TRBJ1-2; a weak D match, TRBD1 (6 bases). CDR1 and CDR2 (germline): MNHEY, SVGAGI. CDR3 length: 14 amino acids. V lost 6 bases to trimming and J lost 5 bases, with 16 bases between them. The CDR3 nucleotides are TGTGCCAGCAGAGTTACAGGGATCCCTTATGGCTACACCTTC. Its translation is CASRVTGIPYGYTF.

The chain couples TRBV28 to TRBJ1-1; the D gene is possibly TRBD1 (5 bases). Trimming took off 2 bases at V and 0 bases at J, with 10 bases between the two ends. The CDR3 has 15 residues. Germline lookup yields CDR1 MDHEN and CDR2 SYDVKM. In DNA form, the CDR3 reads TGTGCCAGCAGTTTAGTTAACAGGTTGAACACTGAAGCTTTCTTT. It specifies CASSLVNRLNTEAFF.

This chain joins TRBV5-1 and TRBJ2-7; D might be TRBD2 (6 bases). The CDR3 spans 16 residues. Per germline, CDR1 SGHRS and CDR2 YFSETQ. V gave up 3 bases and J gave up 3 bases, with 19 bases separating them. CDR3 nucleotide sequence: TGCGCCAGCAGCTCGGCCCCTGGGCGGGGAAGCTACGAGCAGTACTTC. Its protein product is CASSSAPGRGSYEQYF.

The chain recombines TRBV7-3 with TRBJ2-7; 11 nucleotides align to TRBD2. The V gene's germline CDR1 is SGHTA and CDR2 FQGTGA. The CDR3 has 15 residues. The junction had 3 bases not matched to a gene; V was cut back by 1 base and J by 4 bases. Written as DNA, the CDR3 is TGTGCCAGCAGCTTAATGTCTAGCGGGGGGTACGAGCAGTACTTC. Its protein is CASSLMSSGGYEQYF.

In this sample, this clone turned up a few times. In the same sample, other DNA sequences code for this CDR3. This rearrangement joins TRBV6-5 to TRBJ2-1; TRBD1 matches 8 bases. V gave up 1 base and J gave up 2 bases; unmatched junction bases: 1. Germline CDR1 is MNHEY and CDR2 is SVGAGI. There are 15 residues in the CDR3. The DNA of the CDR3 is TGTGCCAGCAGTTACTTGGGACAGGCCTACAATGAGCAGTTCTTC. It translates to CASSYLGQAYNEQFF.

The chain has TRBV5-5 and TRBJ2-5, with TRBD2 matching over 7 bases. The CDR3 covers 15 residues. The germline gives CDR1 SGHKS, CDR2 YYEKEE (reference sequence). The V segment lost 0 bases and the J segment 2 bases; nucleotides outside the gene matches: 4. The CDR3 bases are TGTGCCAGCAGCTTGGCCCCGGGGGGACAAGAGACCCAGTACTTC. Protein sequence: CASSLAPGGQETQYF.

V gene TRBV5-8 combines with J gene TRBJ1-2; perhaps TRBD1 as D (5 bases). The CDR3 loop spans 15 amino acids. With 1 base removed from V and 4 bases from J, the gap between germline ends came to 14 bases. Germline values: CDR1 SGHTS, CDR2 YDEGEE. Here the CDR3 DNA reads TGTGCCAGCAGCTTGCCGCGACAGCTCTTCTATGGCTACACCTTC. Translating it yields CASSLPRQLFYGYTF.

In the case of this clone: One end of the junction does not line up with germline, which may come from a read error. This CDR3 reads CASSYSLRGSYGYPF. CDR3 DNA: TGTGCCAGCAGTTACTCGCTCAGGGGAAGCTATGGCTACCCCTTC. V usage is TRBV6-5 and J usage is TRBJ1-2; the D gene is possibly TRBD1 (6 bases). This CDR3 region has 15 residues. Germline V gene data show CDR1 as MNHEY and CDR2 as SVGAGI.

This chain connects TRBV7-2 to TRBJ2-5, with TRBD2 as a possible D gene (5 bases). The assigned J gene may be wrong: the sequence end matches TRBJ2-7 better. This CDR3 has 16 amino acids. CDR1 is SGHTA and CDR2 is FQGNSA in the germline V gene. Here the CDR3 DNA reads TGTGCCAGCAGCTTAGACGCTGGACTCTCGCTCTACGAGCAGTACTTC. It is translated as CASSLDAGLSLYEQYF.